This TCR beta chain was sequenced in a study of blood T cells in healthy people across ages. Individuals who donated were healthy Caucasians from Russia aged roughly 6 to 95. A minimum of 5 micrograms of total RNA was extracted per sample. The V and J ends lost 5 bases and 3 bases respectively, with 18 bases between them. The CDR3 runs 16 residues. Primers used in a second PCR of roughly 6 to 12 cycles were a sample-barcoded 5' primer and a J-beta primer mix. TCRdb independently ran MiXCR on the 5' RACE reads; one entry per CDR3 protein. The profile shows around 990,000 distinct CDR3 sequences, around two fifths of them singletons.

What was sequenced was blood. V gene TRBV12-3 or TRBV12-4 combines with J gene TRBJ2-3, with D possibly being TRBD1 (6 bases). This sequence originates from a man aged 18 to 35 in good health. CDR3 in DNA: TGTGCCAGCAGTCGGTCCTCAGGGGTTAGGACAGATACGCAGTATTTT. Translating gives CASSRSSGVRTDTQYF.